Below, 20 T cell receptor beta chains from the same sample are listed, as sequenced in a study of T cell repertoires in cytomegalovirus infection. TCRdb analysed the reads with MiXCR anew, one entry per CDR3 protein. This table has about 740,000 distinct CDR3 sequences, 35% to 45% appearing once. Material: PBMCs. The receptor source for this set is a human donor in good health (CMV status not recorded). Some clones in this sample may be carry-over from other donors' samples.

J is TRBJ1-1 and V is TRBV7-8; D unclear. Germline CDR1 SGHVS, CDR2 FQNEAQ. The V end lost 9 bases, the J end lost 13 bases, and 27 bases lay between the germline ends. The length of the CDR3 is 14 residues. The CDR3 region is CARSAGISLTEYFF. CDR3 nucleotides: TGTGCCAGGAGCGCAGGAATTAGTCTGACTGAATATTTCTTT.

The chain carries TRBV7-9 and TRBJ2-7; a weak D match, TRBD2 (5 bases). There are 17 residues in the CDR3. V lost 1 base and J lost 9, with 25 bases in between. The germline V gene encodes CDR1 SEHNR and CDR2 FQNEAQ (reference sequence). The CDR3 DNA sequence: TGTGCCAGCAGCTTAGAAACTAATGGACGGAGGAGAGACGGGCAGTACTTC. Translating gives CASSLETNGRRRDGQYF.

CDR3 nucleotide sequence: TGTGCCAGCAGCTCTAGGGGGGACATCTACAATGAGCAGTTCTTC. Protein: CASSSRGDIYNEQFF. The chain carries TRBV7-3 and TRBJ2-1, with D perhaps assigned TRBD1 or TRBD2 (6 bases each). The germline V gene has CDR1 SGHTA and CDR2 FQGTGA. V shed 4 bases and J shed 3 bases, with 13 bases lying between them. This CDR3 comprises 15 residues.

CDR3 in DNA: TGTGCCAGCAGTGACGGGGAGGGAATTGACACTGAAGCTTTCTTT. It codes for CASSDGEGIDTEAFF. J is TRBJ1-1 and V is TRBV2; D not resolved. The CDR3 is 15 residues long. Trimming cost V 3 bases and J 3 bases, with 14 bases left between them. CDR1 SNHLY and CDR2 FYNNEI come from the germline V gene.

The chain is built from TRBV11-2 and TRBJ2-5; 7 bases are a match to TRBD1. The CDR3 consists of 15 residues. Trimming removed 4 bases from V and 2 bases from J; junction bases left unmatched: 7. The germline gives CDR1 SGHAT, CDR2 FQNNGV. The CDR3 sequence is CASSSPVDRQETQYF. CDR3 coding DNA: TGTGCCAGCAGCTCCCCCGTGGACAGGCAAGAGACCCAGTACTTC.

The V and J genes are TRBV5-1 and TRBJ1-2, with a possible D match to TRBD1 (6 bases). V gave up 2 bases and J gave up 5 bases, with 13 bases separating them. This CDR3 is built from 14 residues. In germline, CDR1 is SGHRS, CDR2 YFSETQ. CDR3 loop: CASSFNPDRYGYTF. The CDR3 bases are TGCGCCAGCAGCTTTAATCCGGACAGATATGGCTACACCTTC.

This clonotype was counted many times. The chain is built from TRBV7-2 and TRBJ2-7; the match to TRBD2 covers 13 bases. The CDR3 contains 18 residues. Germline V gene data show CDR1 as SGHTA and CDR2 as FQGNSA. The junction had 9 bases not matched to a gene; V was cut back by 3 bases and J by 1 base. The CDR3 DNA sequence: TGTGCCAGCAGCTTGGCAGGACTAGCGGGAGTTTCGTCCTACGAGCAGTACTTC. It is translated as CASSLAGLAGVSSYEQYF.

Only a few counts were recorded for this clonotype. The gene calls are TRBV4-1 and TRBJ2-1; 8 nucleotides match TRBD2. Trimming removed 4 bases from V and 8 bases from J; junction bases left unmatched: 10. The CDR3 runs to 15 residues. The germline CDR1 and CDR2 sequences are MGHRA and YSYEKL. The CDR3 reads CASSPPDGRAHEQFF. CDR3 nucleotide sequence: TGCGCCAGCAGCCCGCCTGACGGGAGGGCCCATGAGCAGTTCTTC.

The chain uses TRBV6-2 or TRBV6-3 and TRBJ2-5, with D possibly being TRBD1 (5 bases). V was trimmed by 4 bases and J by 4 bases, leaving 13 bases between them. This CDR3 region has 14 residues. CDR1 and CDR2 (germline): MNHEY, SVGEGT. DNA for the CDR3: TGTGCCAGCAGTTCCCGGTGGGGCGCAGAGACCCAGTACTTC. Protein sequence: CASSSRWGAETQYF.

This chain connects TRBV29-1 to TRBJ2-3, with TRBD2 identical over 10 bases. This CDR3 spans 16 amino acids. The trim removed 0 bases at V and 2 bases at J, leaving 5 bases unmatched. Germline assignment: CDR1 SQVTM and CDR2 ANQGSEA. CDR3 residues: CSVEDGTSGNTDTQYF. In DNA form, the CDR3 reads TGCAGCGTTGAAGATGGTACTAGCGGGAACACAGATACGCAGTATTTT.

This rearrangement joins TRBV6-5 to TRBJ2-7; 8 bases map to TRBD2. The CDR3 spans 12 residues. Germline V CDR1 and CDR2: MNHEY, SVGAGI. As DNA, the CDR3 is TGTTCCCGCAGCCGGGGGGGCTACGAGCAGTACTTC. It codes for CSRSRGGYEQYF.

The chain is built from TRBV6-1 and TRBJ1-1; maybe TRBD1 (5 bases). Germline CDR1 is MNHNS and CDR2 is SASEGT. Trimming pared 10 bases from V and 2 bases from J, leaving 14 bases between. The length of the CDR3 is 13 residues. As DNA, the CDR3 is TGTGCCACCCCGCAGGGAGTCAACACTGAAGCTTTCTTT. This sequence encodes CATPQGVNTEAFF.

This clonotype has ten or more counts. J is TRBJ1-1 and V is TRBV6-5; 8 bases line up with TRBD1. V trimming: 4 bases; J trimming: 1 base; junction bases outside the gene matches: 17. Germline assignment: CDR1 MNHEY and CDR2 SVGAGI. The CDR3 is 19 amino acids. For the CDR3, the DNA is TGTGCCAGCAGTTTGAGGTCAGGGGGCCCTATGATTTGGAACACTGAAGCTTTCTTT. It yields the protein CASSLRSGGPMIWNTEAFF.

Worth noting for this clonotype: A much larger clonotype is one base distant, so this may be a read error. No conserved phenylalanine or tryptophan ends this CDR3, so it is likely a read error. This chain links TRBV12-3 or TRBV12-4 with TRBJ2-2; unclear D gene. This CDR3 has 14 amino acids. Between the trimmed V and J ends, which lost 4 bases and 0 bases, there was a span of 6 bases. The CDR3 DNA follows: TGTGCCAGCAGTTCGACCCCGAACACCGGGGAGCTGTTTTTG. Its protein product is CASSSTPNTGELFL.

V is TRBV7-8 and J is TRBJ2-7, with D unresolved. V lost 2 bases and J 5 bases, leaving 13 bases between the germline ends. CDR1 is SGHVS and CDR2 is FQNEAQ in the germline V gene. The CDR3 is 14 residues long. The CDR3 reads CASSLSSQDDEQYF. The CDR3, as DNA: TGTGCCAGCAGCTTATCGTCCCAGGACGACGAGCAGTACTTC.

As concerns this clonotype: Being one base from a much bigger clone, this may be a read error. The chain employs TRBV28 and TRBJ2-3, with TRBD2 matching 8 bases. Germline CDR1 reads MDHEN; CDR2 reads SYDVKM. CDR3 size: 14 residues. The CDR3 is CASNAGGLTDTQSF. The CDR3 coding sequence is TGTGCCAGCAACGCGGGGGGCCTCACAGATACGCAGTCTTTT.

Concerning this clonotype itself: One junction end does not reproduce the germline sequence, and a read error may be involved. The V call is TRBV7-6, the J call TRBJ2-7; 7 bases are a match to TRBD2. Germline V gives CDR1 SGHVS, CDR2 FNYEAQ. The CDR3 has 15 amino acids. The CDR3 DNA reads TGTGCTAGCAGCTCAGCTCCGGGGGGTGCCCACGAGCAGTACTTC. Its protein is CASSSAPGGAHEQYF.

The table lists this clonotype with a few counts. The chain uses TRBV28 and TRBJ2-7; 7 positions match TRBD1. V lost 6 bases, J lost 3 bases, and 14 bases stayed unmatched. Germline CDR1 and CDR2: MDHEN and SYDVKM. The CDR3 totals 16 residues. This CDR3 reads CASSPWTGQKRYEQYF. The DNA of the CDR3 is TGTGCCAGCAGCCCCTGGACAGGCCAGAAACGCTACGAGCAGTACTTC.

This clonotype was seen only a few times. The CDR3 protein is CASSIPGLGAYEQYF. The CDR3 DNA sequence: TGTGCCAGCAGCATACCGGGACTAGGGGCCTACGAGCAGTACTTC. The V call is TRBV7-6, the J call TRBJ2-7, with TRBD2 matching over 8 bases. With 5 bases clipped from V and 2 bases from J, the junction kept 8 bases outside the gene matches. The CDR3 runs 15 residues. Germline assignment: CDR1 SGHVS and CDR2 FNYEAQ.

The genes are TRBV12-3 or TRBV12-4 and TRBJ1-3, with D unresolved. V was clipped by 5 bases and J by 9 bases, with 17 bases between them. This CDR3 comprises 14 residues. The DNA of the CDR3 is TGTGCCAGCAGTCCTGAGGCCCCGATTTCCACCATATATTTT. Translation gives CASSPEAPISTIYF.